The 20 T cell receptor beta chains listed next were all sequenced from one sample in a study of blood T cell repertoires in COVID-19. Only in-frame clones appear in the TCRdb table, and some are missing; sequencing was by immunoSEQ multiplex PCR. The sample lists about 250,000 clones, 70% to 90% occurring once. The sample taken for sequencing was peripheral blood. The source of these receptors is a man at least 80 years old with acute or convalescent COVID-19.

This clone was detected only a few times. V and J are TRBV7-9 and TRBJ2-1; tentative D call: TRBD1 (6 bases). Germline-derived CDR1 and CDR2 are SEHNR and FQNEAQ (reference sequence). This CDR3 region has 13 residues. The germline V and J ends were trimmed by 5 bases and 8 bases, with 13 bases remaining between them. CDR3 sequence reads: CASSAKQGDEQFF. The CDR3 bases are TGTGCCAGCAGCGCCAAACAGGGCGATGAGCAGTTCTTC.

V is TRBV6-6 and J is TRBJ1-1; D unresolved. Germline V gives CDR1 MNHNY, CDR2 SVGAGI (reference sequence). Trimming left V 5 bases short and J 5 bases short, with 18 bases between. The CDR3 runs 15 residues. In DNA, the CDR3 is TGTGCCAGCAGTAACGGCCCCAACTACGGTACTGAAGCTTTCTTT. Amino acid sequence: CASSNGPNYGTEAFF.

CDR3 DNA sequence: TGCAGCTCCTGGACTAGCGGCTCCTACAATGAGCAGTTCTTC. Amino acid sequence: CSSWTSGSYNEQFF. The chain combines TRBV29-1 with TRBJ2-1; 10 nucleotides line up with TRBD2. Trimming at V came to 8 bases and at J to 0 bases, leaving 4 bases not matched to a gene. This CDR3 spans 14 amino acids. In germline, CDR1 is SQVTM, CDR2 ANQGSEA.

CDR3: CASSLGQGSHQETQYF. CDR3 coding DNA: TGTGCCAGCAGCTTGGGGCAGGGGTCCCACCAAGAGACCCAGTACTTC. The chain couples TRBV5-6 to TRBJ2-5; possibly TRBD1 for D (6 bases). The ends were cut back, 0 bases at V and 0 bases at J, with 12 bases in the middle. The germline V gene encodes CDR1 SGHDT and CDR2 YYEEEE. The CDR3 consists of 16 residues.

The V gene is TRBV12-3 or TRBV12-4, the J gene TRBJ1-5; TRBD1 might be the D (5 bases). V was clipped by 8 bases and J by 9 bases, with 17 bases between them. The CDR3 totals 13 residues. As DNA, the CDR3 is TGTGCCAGCGCGCGGGGGGAGGTCGGGCCCCAGCATTTT. Its protein is CASARGEVGPQHF.

The chain joins TRBV5-1 to TRBJ1-2, with a tentative D call TRBD1 (5 bases). CDR1 is SGHRS, CDR2 YFSETQ, per germline. The CDR3 is 16 residues long. Deletions cut 0 bases from V and 0 bases from J, with 12 bases between. CDR3 nucleotide sequence: TGCGCCAGCAGCTTGGGGGGCTCTGCGGCTAACTATGGCTACACCTTC. Encoded protein: CASSLGGSAANYGYTF. The variable domain in full, completed from reference TRBV5-1 and TRBJ1-2, reads KAGVTQTPRYLIKTRGQQVTLSCSPISGHRSVSWYQQTPGQGLQFLFEYFSETQRNKGNFPGRFSGRQFSNSRSEMNVSTLELGDSALYLCASSLGGSAANYGYTFGSGTRLTVV.

The genes are TRBV7-6 and TRBJ2-1; TRBD2 matches 9 bases. Unmatched junction bases numbered 2, after V lost 2 bases and J lost 3 bases. This CDR3 has 15 residues. Germline V lookup: CDR1 SGHVS, CDR2 FNYEAQ. The CDR3 protein is CASSLPAGGYNEQFF. The CDR3 nucleotides read TGTGCCAGCAGCTTACCAGCGGGGGGCTACAATGAGCAGTTCTTC.

The V call is TRBV19, the J call TRBJ2-5; TRBD1 might be the D (5 bases). The CDR3 runs to 15 residues. The germline V gene encodes CDR1 LNHDA and CDR2 SQIVND (reference sequence). V was cut by 0 bases and J by 5 bases, with 13 bases left in between. The CDR3 sequence: CASSIDKDRWETQYF. Written as DNA, the CDR3 is TGTGCCAGTAGTATAGATAAAGACAGATGGGAGACCCAGTACTTC.

The chain recombines TRBV7-2 with TRBJ1-5, with TRBD1 identical over 8 bases. CDR1 and CDR2 (germline): SGHTA, FQGNSA. This CDR3 is 15 amino acids long. Losses at the gene ends were 5 bases for V and 2 bases for J; bases not matched to a gene: 5. DNA for the CDR3: TGTGCCAGCAGCACGACAGGGGAGGGCAATCAGCCCCAGCATTTT. It yields the protein CASSTTGEGNQPQHF.

This chain joins TRBV6-5 and TRBJ2-1; D is perhaps TRBD2 (7 bases). The CDR3 is made up of 16 amino acids. The germline gives CDR1 MNHEY, CDR2 SVGAGI. The V end was cut by 2 bases, the J end by 7 bases, with 18 bases between. CDR3 loop: CASSYRLGGGGNEQFF. The CDR3 coding sequence is TGTGCCAGCAGTTACCGCTTGGGGGGGGGCGGGAATGAGCAGTTCTTC.

A few counts support this clone. This rearrangement joins TRBV6-6 to TRBJ1-1; 7 bases align to TRBD1. The CDR3 has 13 residues. Germline values: CDR1 MNHNY, CDR2 SVGAGI (reference sequence). After removal of 6 bases from V and 7 bases from J, the junction contained 8 bases not matched to a gene. The CDR3 is CASRPGQVLEAFF. CDR3 in DNA: TGTGCCAGCAGACCCGGACAGGTTCTTGAAGCTTTCTTT.

The genes are TRBV5-4 and TRBJ1-1; tentative D call: TRBD1 (5 bases). Germline V gene sequence: CDR1 SGHNT, CDR2 YYREEE (reference sequence). V gave up 1 base and J gave up 4 bases, with 8 bases separating them. CDR3 length: 13 amino acids. CDR3 loop: CASSLMGGTEAFF. CDR3 nucleotide sequence: TGTGCCAGCAGCTTGATGGGGGGCACTGAAGCTTTCTTT.

This sequence joins TRBV10-2 and TRBJ1-1, with TRBD1 matching 7 bases. This CDR3 spans 14 amino acids. Trimming at V came to 3 bases and at J to 8 bases, leaving 9 bases not matched to a gene. The germline V gene has CDR1 WSHSY and CDR2 SAAADI. In nucleotides, the CDR3 is TGCGCCAGCAGTGACAGGGGGGTTTTTACGGAAGCTTTCTTT. It encodes CASSDRGVFTEAFF.

The chain links TRBV7-9 to TRBJ1-1; D unclear. In germline, CDR1 is SEHNR, CDR2 FQNEAQ (reference sequence). The CDR3 runs to 13 residues. V lost 6 bases and J 7 bases, leaving 15 bases between the germline ends. CDR3 bases: TGTGCCAGCAGTGCGCCAGGAGGTCTTGAAGCTTTCTTT. Translation gives CASSAPGGLEAFF. Together with reference TRBV7-9 and TRBJ1-1, the CDR3 gives the full variable domain: DTGVSQNPRHKITKRGQNVTFRCDPISEHNRLYWYRQTLGQGPEFLTYFQNEAQLEKSRLLSDRFSAERPKGSFSTLEIQRTEQGDSAMYLCASSAPGGLEAFFGQGTRLTVV.

The table lists this clone with a few counts. The chain employs TRBV15 and TRBJ1-6; D is uncertain. This CDR3 has 13 amino acids. Germline CDR1 and CDR2: LNHNV and YYDKDF (reference sequence). Trimming removed 5 bases at V and 6 bases at J, with 8 bases between. The CDR3 sequence: CATSATVNSPLHF. CDR3 coding DNA: TGTGCCACCAGCGCTACAGTTAATTCACCCCTCCACTTT.

This clone appeared a few times. The chain joins TRBV28 to TRBJ1-5, with TRBD1 as a possible D gene (6 bases). The CDR3 length is 17 residues. Trimming pared 4 bases from V and 0 bases from J, leaving 16 bases between. From germline, CDR1 is MDHEN and CDR2 SYDVKM. CDR3 sequence (DNA): TGTGCCAGCAGTTCAATCCCTCAGGGGTTTAGCAATCAGCCCCAGCATTTT. As protein: CASSSIPQGFSNQPQHF.

CDR3 coding DNA: TGTGCCAGCAGGAGCCGACAGGGGGAACGGGGTAGGTACTCCTACGAGCAGTACTTC. Translating it yields CASRSRQGERGRYSYEQYF. The rearrangement uses TRBV27 and TRBJ2-7; 9 nucleotides agree with TRBD1. CDR1 is MNHEY, CDR2 SMNVEV, per germline (reference sequence). The trim removed 6 bases at V and 0 bases at J, leaving 18 bases unmatched. CDR3 length equals 19 residues.

This clone was seen only once. The chain combines TRBV6-5 with TRBJ2-4; D gene ambiguous. Per the germline V gene, CDR1 is MNHEY and CDR2 is SVGAGI. The V and J ends lost 8 bases and 0 bases respectively, with 8 bases between them. This CDR3 has 13 amino acids. Here the CDR3 reads CASHQLAKNIQYF. CDR3 nucleotide sequence: TGTGCCAGCCACCAACTAGCCAAAAACATTCAGTACTTC.

This rearrangement joins TRBV27 to TRBJ2-7, with a tentative D call TRBD1 (6 bases). This CDR3 has 16 residues. V lost 6 bases, J lost 4 bases, and 22 bases lay in between. Germline V gene data show CDR1 as MNHEY and CDR2 as SMNVEV (reference sequence). CDR3 loop: CASRIYGTPGFYEQYF. CDR3 bases: TGTGCCAGCAGAATATACGGGACACCTGGTTTTTACGAGCAGTACTTC.

The chain employs TRBV27 and TRBJ1-6, with TRBD1 identical over 10 bases. J was trimmed by 6 bases and V by 7 bases; bases with no gene match: 9. Germline CDR1 and CDR2: MNHEY and SMNVEV (reference sequence). The CDR3 has 16 residues. DNA of the CDR3: TGTGCCAGCATGGAGACAGGGGGCCGGTCTAATTCACCCCTCCACTTT. Translated, it gives CASMETGGRSNSPLHF.